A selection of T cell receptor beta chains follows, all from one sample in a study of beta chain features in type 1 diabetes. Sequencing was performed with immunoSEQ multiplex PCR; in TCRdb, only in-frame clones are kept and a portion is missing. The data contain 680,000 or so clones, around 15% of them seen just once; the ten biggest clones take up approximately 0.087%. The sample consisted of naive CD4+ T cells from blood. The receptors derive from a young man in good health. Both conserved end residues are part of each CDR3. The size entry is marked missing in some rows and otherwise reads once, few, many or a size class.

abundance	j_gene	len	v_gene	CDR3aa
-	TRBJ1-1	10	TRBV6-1	CASREIEAFF
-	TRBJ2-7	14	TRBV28	CASSIPGTSYEQYF
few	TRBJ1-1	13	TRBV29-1	CSGKRGVGTEAFF
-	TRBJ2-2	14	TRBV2	CASSRGTGDGELFF
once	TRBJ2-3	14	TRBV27	CASSSLSRTDTQYF
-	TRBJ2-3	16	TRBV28	CASSSSTSGGGDTQYF
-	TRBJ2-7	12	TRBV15	CATSDRVYEQYF
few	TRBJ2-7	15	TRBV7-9	CASTPPVRGPYEQYF
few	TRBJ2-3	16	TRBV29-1	CSVGPLAGGRTDTQYF
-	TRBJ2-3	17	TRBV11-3	CASSSRRPGLAADTQYF
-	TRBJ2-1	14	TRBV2	CANRGPGVYNEQFF
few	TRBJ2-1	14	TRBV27	CASSLETPYNEQFF
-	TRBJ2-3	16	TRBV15	CATSRVRTGKTDTQYF
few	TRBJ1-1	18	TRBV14	CASSPLFGARIMNTEAFF
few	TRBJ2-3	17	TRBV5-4	CASSLEPPGQGKDTQYF
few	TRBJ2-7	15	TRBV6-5	CASSYSGTGFYEQYF
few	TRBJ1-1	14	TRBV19	CASSRDRGLTEAFF
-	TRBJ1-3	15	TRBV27	CASSLSWSSGNTIYF
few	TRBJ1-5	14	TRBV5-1	CASSKGTGDQPQHF
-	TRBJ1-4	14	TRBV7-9	CASGFGREHEKLFF
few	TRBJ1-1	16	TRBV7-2	CASREQGRSMNTEAFF
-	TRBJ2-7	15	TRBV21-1	CASSEPTSCSYEQYF
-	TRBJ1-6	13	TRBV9	CASSVDRDSPLHF
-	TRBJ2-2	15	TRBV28	CASTRGQGNTGELFF